These 4 T cell receptor beta chains were all obtained from the same sample, sequenced in a study of cytomegalovirus exposure and HLA in healthy donors. PCR used 60 Vbeta primers and 13 Jbeta primers. Profiled with immunoSEQ multiplex PCR; TCRdb holds only in-frame clones, not every one. The sample has under 200,000 clones, approximately 84% seen once. The sequencing input was PBMCs. The receptors derive from a boy younger than 18 in good health and CMV-seronegative.

As concerns this clone: This sample includes further DNA sequences coding for the same CDR3. The V gene is TRBV11-2, the J gene TRBJ2-5; 10 bases agree with TRBD2. The ends lost 0 bases at V and 7 bases at J; junction bases unmatched: 14. In germline, CDR1 is SGHAT, CDR2 FQNNGV. This CDR3 is built from 18 residues. In DNA form, the CDR3 reads TGTGCCAGCAGCTTAGATGGGATAAGGCTAGCGGGAGACGTGACCCAGTACTTC. Its translation is CASSLDGIRLAGDVTQYF.

This clone was recorded only once. The V gene is TRBV28, the J gene TRBJ1-1; TRBD1 matches 7 bases. CDR1 is MDHEN and CDR2 is SYDVKM in the germline V gene. The CDR3 covers 14 residues. Trimming removed 1 base from V and 3 bases from J; junction bases left unmatched: 2. For the CDR3, the DNA is TGTGCCAGCAGTTTATACAGGGGCGACACTGAAGCTTTCTTT. Amino acid sequence: CASSLYRGDTEAFF.

The chain is built from TRBV7-3 and TRBJ2-1, with D perhaps TRBD2 (5 bases). Germline CDR1 and CDR2: SGHTA and FQGTGA. The CDR3 runs to 13 residues. V lost 1 base and J lost 4, with 5 bases in between. The CDR3 region has the DNA TGTGCCAGCAGCTTAAGCGGGTACAATGAGCAGTTCTTC. This codes for CASSLSGYNEQFF.

This chain links TRBV7-9 with TRBJ2-7, with D possibly TRBD1 on 5 matching bases. The CDR3 is 13 amino acids. The germline CDR1 and CDR2 sequences are SEHNR and FQNEAQ (reference sequence). Deletions cut 4 bases from V and 2 bases from J, with 9 bases between. The CDR3 sequence: CASSSQGPYEQYF. CDR3 nucleotides: TGTGCCAGCAGCTCCCAGGGCCCCTACGAGCAGTACTTC.